This T cell receptor (beta chain) was identified during a study of human T cells and chemical hapten exposure. This clonotype has only a few counts. Time point given: patch test 1, 2 weeks after DPC sensitization. The treatment is: therapeutic diphenylcyclopropenone sensitization with weekly scalp DPC. One entry per CDR3 protein, called by TCRdb with MiXCR from the RACE reads. The top ten clones hold roughly 8% of a sample with 300,000 to 350,000 distinct CDR3 sequences, 5.5% to 8% of them seen once. The V gene's germline CDR1 is MNHNS and CDR2 SASEGT. This CDR3 spans 17 amino acids. Trimming took off 1 base at V and 0 bases at J, with 13 bases between the two ends.

The sample here was whole blood, taken in connection with sensitization to the hapten diphenylcyclopropenone (DPC). The sequence was collected from a woman aged 18 to 35 with alopecia areata. Some clones in this sample may be carry-over from other donors' samples. This chain joins TRBV6-1 and TRBJ1-5; D gene ambiguous. The CDR3 sequence is CASSEEVSATSNQPQHF. Here the CDR3 DNA reads TGTGCCAGCAGTGAAGAAGTATCGGCGACTAGCAATCAGCCCCAGCATTTT.